This record concerns one T cell receptor (beta chain) sequence. Authors' analysis steps: Amplification from reference gene primers served as the basis for estimated nucleated cell counts. Method: immunoSEQ multiplex PCR; TCRdb's copy keeps in-frame clones and lacks some. The V and J calls and clone size come from that table; D and trimming were worked out from the DNA. The sample has some 180,000 clones; around 81% are singletons. The Seattle patients joined while their infection was active and were tracked longitudinally afterward. CDR3 length: 16 amino acids. The ends were cut back, 4 bases at V and 2 bases at J, with 19 bases in the middle. Germline CDR1 SGHNT, CDR2 YYREEE (reference sequence). This sample is drawn from a study of blood T cell repertoires in COVID-19. Study summary: Donors in the United States, Italy and Spain gave samples during acute or convalescent COVID-19. T cells, B-cell-depleted T cells, or PBMCs provided the cDNA or gDNA that served as material.

The source material was peripheral blood. The source of this sequence is a woman aged 80 or over with COVID-19, enrolled during active disease. This chain connects TRBV5-4 to TRBJ2-7, with TRBD1 as a possible D gene (7 bases). The CDR3 region has the DNA TGTGCCAGCAGCCCCTACCGACAGGGAGGTACCTACGAGCAGTACTTC. Translating it yields CASSPYRQGGTYEQYF. Based on the CDR3 plus reference TRBV5-4 and TRBJ2-7, the full variable domain is ETGVTQSPTHLIKTRGQQVTLRCSSQSGHNTVSWYQQALGQGPQFIFQYYREEENGRGNFPPRFSGLQFPNYSSELNVNALELDDSALYLCASSPYRQGGTYEQYFGPGTRLTVT.